This T cell receptor beta chain originates from a study of spatial heterogeneity in lung cancer. Study-level points and caveats: Tumoral mutation counts were tracked by counts of expanded intratumoral alpha and beta TCRs.

Every TCR cDNA molecule bore a unique molecular identifier. Using its own MiXCR run on the 5' RACE reads, TCRdb lists one record per CDR3 protein. The sample consists of 7,500 to 9,500 distinct CDR3 sequences, around 5% of them appearing once. This clonotype was seen many times. Its antigen is undetermined. The time point: sample taken at primary tumor resection. V lost 2 bases and J 8 bases, leaving 22 bases between the germline ends. CDR3 length equals 17 residues. Germline V CDR1 and CDR2: SGHAT, FQNNGV. Sequencing was performed on lung tumor tissue, taken at surgery. This receptor was obtained from a female donor with early-stage non-small cell lung cancer. The chain employs TRBV11-2 and TRBJ2-1, with TRBD2 as a possible D gene (6 bases). CDR3 bases: TGTGCCAGCAGCTTATTCGGAGGGCGACGGGAGTTTGATGAGCAGTTCTTC. Its translation: CASSLFGGRREFDEQFF.